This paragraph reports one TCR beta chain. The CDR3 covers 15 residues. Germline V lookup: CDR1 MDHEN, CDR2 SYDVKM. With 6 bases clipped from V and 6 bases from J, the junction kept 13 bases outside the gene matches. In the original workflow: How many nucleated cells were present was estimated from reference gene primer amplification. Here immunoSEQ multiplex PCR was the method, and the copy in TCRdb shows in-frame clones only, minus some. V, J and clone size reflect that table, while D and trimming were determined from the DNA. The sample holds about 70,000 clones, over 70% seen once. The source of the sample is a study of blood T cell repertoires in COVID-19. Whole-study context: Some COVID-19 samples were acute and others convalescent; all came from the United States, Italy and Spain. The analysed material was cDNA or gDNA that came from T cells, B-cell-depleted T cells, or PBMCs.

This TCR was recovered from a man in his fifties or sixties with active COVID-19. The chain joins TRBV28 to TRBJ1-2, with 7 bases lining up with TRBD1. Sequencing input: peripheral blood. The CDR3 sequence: CASSNDRAWVHGYTF. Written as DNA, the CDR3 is TGTGCCAGCAGCAACGACAGGGCTTGGGTTCATGGCTACACCTTC.